A few counts support the clone carrying this T cell receptor (beta chain). The data originate from a study of blood T cell repertoires in COVID-19. CDR3 length: 13 residues. CDR1 and CDR2 (germline): LGHDT, YNNKEL (reference sequence). The J segment lost 7 bases and the V segment lost 4 bases, leaving 2 bases of the junction unmatched. Those who participated ranged in age from about 18 to 89 years and resided in about two dozen US areas. Grouping used clinical history reported by participants in a survey and questionnaire. What the recovered Cohort 3 donors had was two negative PCRs, clearance, or symptom resolution. Profiling relied on immunoSEQ multiplex PCR, and the TCRdb table lists in-frame clones only, not all of them. The table has around 300,000 clones, approximately 88% seen once.

The sample was PBMCs or T cells enriched from blood (not recorded which). The chain recombines TRBV3-1 (or the pseudogene TRBV3-2) with TRBJ1-2, with TRBD1 identical over 11 bases. The sequence derives from a man aged 25-45 years who had recovered from COVID-19. The CDR3 protein is CASSRTGGSGYTF. As DNA, the CDR3 is TGTGCCAGCAGCCGGACAGGGGGCTCTGGCTACACCTTC.